The 32 T cell receptor beta chains in this list originate from one sample, sequenced in a study of identical twins. In TCRdb, the 5' RACE reads were re-called with MiXCR into one record per CDR3 protein. In the table there are a few hundred thousand distinct CDR3 sequences, roughly 9.5% of which are singletons. The same data also contributed to another study, on yellow fever vaccine responses in identical twins.

Specimen: PBMCs. These receptors all stem from a woman younger than 30 in good health.

This clonotype was counted only a few times. The J gene is TRBJ2-6, the V gene TRBV12-3 or TRBV12-4; D not certain. Trimming removed 3 bases from V and 0 bases from J, with 12 bases in between. This CDR3 spans 17 amino acids. CDR3 protein: CASSLEMTLSGANVLTF. The CDR3 DNA sequence: TGTGCCAGCAGTTTGGAAATGACCCTCTCTGGGGCCAACGTCCTGACTTTC.

There are many counts of this clonotype. This chain links TRBV10-1 with TRBJ2-2, with 8 bases that match TRBD2. The CDR3 is 13 residues long. The J segment lost 5 bases and the V segment lost 7 bases, leaving 3 bases of the junction unmatched. Germline V CDR1 and CDR2: WNHNN, SYGVQD (reference sequence). The CDR3 DNA is TGCGCCAGCATGACTAGCGAAACCGGGGAGCTGTTTTTT. Translating gives CASMTSETGELFF.

This clonotype was seen repeatedly, ten times or more. The CDR3 reads CASSESGPGTAFF. The CDR3, as DNA: TGTGCCAGCAGCGAGTCAGGCCCTGGTACAGCTTTCTTT. The chain joins TRBV9 to TRBJ1-1; the D is unclear. This CDR3 has 13 amino acids. Germline V gene sequence: CDR1 SGDLS, CDR2 YYNGEE. The V end was cut by 3 bases, the J end by 10 bases, with 16 bases between.

This clonotype has a handful of counts. The chain joins TRBV20-1 to TRBJ2-7; 8 nucleotides align to TRBD2. Losses at the gene ends were 0 bases for V and 2 bases for J; bases not matched to a gene: 6. This CDR3 region has 15 residues. CDR1 and CDR2 (germline): DFQATT, SNEGSKA (reference sequence). CDR3 loop: CSARDREGGTYEQYF. Here the CDR3 DNA reads TGCAGTGCTAGAGATCGGGAGGGGGGCACCTACGAGCAGTACTTC.

This clonotype was seen a few times. The rearrangement links TRBV20-1 to TRBJ2-7, with 10 bases identical to TRBD2. Germline CDR1 is DFQATT and CDR2 is SNEGSKA (reference sequence). V was pared by 6 bases and J by 2 bases, with 7 bases of the junction left unmatched. This CDR3 is 14 amino acids long. CDR3 sequence reads: CSARTSGATYEQYF. CDR3 nucleotide sequence: TGCAGTGCAAGGACTAGCGGAGCTACCTACGAGCAGTACTTC.

This chain links TRBV28 with TRBJ2-7; D tentatively reads TRBD1 or TRBD2 (5 bases each). Looked up from germline, CDR1 is MDHEN and CDR2 is SYDVKM. This CDR3 region has 15 residues. V lost 5 bases, J lost 5 bases, and 19 bases lay in between. This CDR3 is CASSLEGPPGDEQYF. CDR3 DNA: TGTGCCAGCAGTCTCGAGGGACCTCCCGGCGACGAGCAGTACTTC.

The sample holds a few counts of this clonotype. The V gene is TRBV9, the J gene TRBJ2-7, with D perhaps matching TRBD2 (6 bases). This CDR3 has 14 residues. Trimming removed 0 bases at V and 3 bases at J, with 10 bases between. In germline, CDR1 is SGDLS, CDR2 YYNGEE. The CDR3 nucleotides read TGTGCCAGCAGCGTAGGGGATAGCGGCTACGAGCAGTACTTC. Its protein product is CASSVGDSGYEQYF.

This clonotype appeared a few times. This chain connects TRBV2 to TRBJ2-2, with 12 nucleotides matching TRBD1. CDR3 length: 17 amino acids. Germline V gene lookup returns CDR1 SNHLY and CDR2 FYNNEI. With V trimmed by 6 bases and J by 4 bases, 9 bases remained unmatched. CDR3 in amino acids: CASSPGTGGRGTGELFF. The CDR3 DNA reads TGTGCCAGCAGCCCCGGGACAGGGGGCCGAGGCACCGGGGAGCTGTTTTTT. Combining the CDR3 with reference TRBV2 and TRBJ2-2 gives the whole variable domain EPEVTQTPSHQVTQMGQEVILRCVPISNHLYFYWYRQILGQKVEFLVSFYNNEISEKSEIFDDQFSVERPDGSNFTLKIRSTKLEDSAMYFCASSPGTGGRGTGELFFGEGSRLTVL.

This clonotype appeared many times. The rearrangement links TRBV24-1 to TRBJ2-1; TRBD2 aligns across 10 bases. With V trimmed by 5 bases and J by 7 bases, 19 bases remained unmatched. Germline loops: CDR1 KGHDR, CDR2 SFDVKD. The CDR3 loop spans 19 amino acids. CDR3 bases: TGTGCCACCAGTGCCCGTTTGGGTAGCGGGAGGTCCGGGATTAATGAGCAGTTCTTC. Its translation: CATSARLGSGRSGINEQFF.

There are many counts of this clonotype. The chain combines TRBV5-5 with TRBJ2-3, with TRBD2 as a possible D gene (7 bases). Germline loops: CDR1 SGHKS, CDR2 YYEKEE (reference sequence). CDR3 length: 14 amino acids. Trimming took 2 bases from V and 4 from J, leaving 11 bases between them. The CDR3 sequence is CASSLSGGSDTQYF. CDR3 DNA sequence: TGTGCCAGCAGCTTATCGGGGGGCTCAGATACGCAGTATTTT.

This clonotype was detected many times. The genes are TRBV6-4 and TRBJ2-3; D is unclear. Germline V gene lookup returns CDR1 MRHNA and CDR2 SNTAGT. V shed 2 bases and J shed 0 bases, with 9 bases lying between them. CDR3 length: 15 amino acids. CDR3 nucleotide sequence: TGTGCCAGCAGTGACCATCCGGAGAGCACAGATACGCAGTATTTT. Its protein is CASSDHPESTDTQYF.

This chain uses TRBV20-1 with TRBJ1-2; D is uncertain. This CDR3 has 10 residues. Germline lookup yields CDR1 DFQATT and CDR2 SNEGSKA (reference sequence). Trimming removed 2 bases at V and 8 bases at J, with 6 bases between. The CDR3 here is CSARRTGYTF. As DNA, the CDR3 is TGCAGTGCTAGAAGGACCGGCTACACCTTC.

This clonotype has ten or more counts. V usage is TRBV7-2 and J usage is TRBJ2-1; D might be TRBD1 (5 bases). The CDR3 totals 13 residues. Germline CDR1 SGHTA, CDR2 FQGNSA. V shed 0 bases and J shed 10 bases, with 10 bases lying between them. CDR3 amino acids: CASSLAGAGEQFF. CDR3 in DNA: TGTGCCAGCAGCTTAGCAGGGGCAGGCGAGCAGTTCTTC.

This clonotype came up many times. This rearrangement joins TRBV3-1 to TRBJ2-1; D possibly corresponds to TRBD1 (6 bases). Trimming took 2 bases from V and 8 from J, leaving 28 bases between them. The germline V gene encodes CDR1 LGHDT and CDR2 YNNKEL (reference sequence). The CDR3 is 19 residues long. This CDR3 is CASSQPRGTKSPRDHEQFF. DNA of the CDR3: TGTGCCAGCAGCCAACCGCGTGGGACAAAGAGCCCCCGAGATCATGAGCAGTTCTTC.

This clonotype was picked up many times. This sequence joins TRBV10-3 and TRBJ2-3, with 7 bases lining up with TRBD2. The junction had 7 bases not matched to a gene; V was cut back by 2 bases and J by 2 bases. CDR1 and CDR2 (germline): ENHRY, SYGVKD. The CDR3 sequence is 16 residues long. CDR3 sequence (DNA): TGTGCCATCAGTGAGCTTGGCGGGGGTTACACAGATACGCAGTATTTT. It is translated as CAISELGGGYTDTQYF.

This clonotype has at least ten counts. V gene TRBV29-1 combines with J gene TRBJ2-1, with a weak D call TRBD1 (5 bases). Germline V CDR1 and CDR2: SQVTM, ANQGSEA. V gave up 4 bases and J gave up 6 bases, with 10 bases separating them. CDR3 length: 12 amino acids. The CDR3 spells CSVVPRGNEQFF. CDR3 DNA: TGCAGCGTTGTCCCTAGGGGCAATGAGCAGTTCTTC.

Of note for this clonotype: This sequence may be a read error, since a much larger clone differs from it by one base. This rearrangement joins TRBV6-2 or TRBV6-3 to TRBJ2-1; 13 bases line up with TRBD2. V was pared by 7 bases and J by 11 bases, with 11 bases of the junction left unmatched. The germline gives CDR1 MNHEY, CDR2 SVGEGT. The CDR3 has 15 residues. CDR3 amino acids: CASNKLAGGLNKQFF. The CDR3 DNA is TGTGCCAGCAATAAACTAGCGGGAGGGCTGAATAAGCAGTTCTTC.

The V gene is TRBV24-1, the J gene TRBJ2-2; D may correspond to TRBD1 or TRBD2 (5 bases each). The V end lost 4 bases, the J end lost 1 base, and 12 bases lay between the germline ends. The length of the CDR3 is 16 residues. Germline V gene lookup returns CDR1 KGHDR and CDR2 SFDVKD. The CDR3 nucleotides are TGTGCCACCAGTGACCCGTTGGGGGTGAACACCGGGGAGCTGTTTTTT. It encodes CATSDPLGVNTGELFF.

V and J are TRBV6-2 or TRBV6-3 and TRBJ2-1; D possibly corresponds to TRBD2 (6 bases). This CDR3 comprises 13 residues. V was trimmed by 6 bases and J by 12 bases, leaving 18 bases between them. Germline loops: CDR1 MNHEY, CDR2 SVGEGT. CDR3 sequence (DNA): TGTGCCAGCAGCCTGTGGGGCTGGGGGGTGCAGTTCTTC. As protein: CASSLWGWGVQFF.

The chain has TRBV5-1 and TRBJ2-2; 8 bases align to TRBD1. This CDR3 is built from 15 residues. Germline CDR1 reads SGHRS; CDR2 reads YFSETQ. V was pared by 0 bases and J by 5 bases, with 3 bases of the junction left unmatched. The CDR3: CASSLDRGSTGELFF. In DNA, the CDR3 is TGCGCCAGCAGCTTGGACAGGGGGTCAACCGGGGAGCTGTTTTTT. The variable domain in full, with the rest retrieved from reference TRBV5-1 and TRBJ2-2, is KAGVTQTPRYLIKTRGQQVTLSCSPISGHRSVSWYQQTPGQGLQFLFEYFSETQRNKGNFPGRFSGRQFSNSRSEMNVSTLELGDSALYLCASSLDRGSTGELFFGEGSRLTVL.

The table lists this clonotype with a few counts. This chain links TRBV10-3 with TRBJ2-3; 14 bases match TRBD2. Germline-derived CDR1 and CDR2 are ENHRY and SYGVKD. V lost 6 bases and J lost 4; bases outside the gene matches: 9. The CDR3 has 17 amino acids. CDR3 amino acids: CAIRETSGRAAADTQYF. The CDR3 nucleotides are TGTGCCATCAGGGAGACTAGCGGGAGGGCCGCGGCAGATACGCAGTATTTT.

This clonotype was observed a handful of times. The chain joins TRBV5-1 to TRBJ1-4; 7 nucleotides agree with TRBD1. The CDR3 sequence is 16 residues long. Per the germline V gene, CDR1 is SGHRS and CDR2 is YFSETQ. With 1 base clipped from V and 6 bases from J, the junction kept 9 bases outside the gene matches. The CDR3 sequence is CASSLSTRGLHEKLFF. The CDR3 DNA sequence: TGCGCCAGCAGCTTGTCAACGAGGGGGCTCCATGAAAAACTGTTTTTT.

V usage is TRBV27 and J usage is TRBJ2-3; the match to TRBD2 covers 8 bases. The junction had 4 bases not matched to a gene; V was cut back by 3 bases and J by 5 bases. Germline loops: CDR1 MNHEY, CDR2 SMNVEV (reference sequence). The CDR3 is 14 residues long. CDR3 DNA sequence: TGTGCCAGCAGTTTCGGGGGGGCTGTAGATACGCAGTATTTT. This codes for CASSFGGAVDTQYF.

The chain employs TRBV29-1 and TRBJ2-4; 9 nucleotides match TRBD1. The CDR3 contains 13 residues. The V gene end was trimmed by 7 bases and the J gene end by 8 bases; junction bases not matched to a gene: 9. The germline CDR1 and CDR2 sequences are SQVTM and ANQGSEA. In DNA form, the CDR3 reads TGCAGCGCCTTAACAGGGGGCGCGGACATTCAGTACTTC. Translated, it gives CSALTGGADIQYF.

This clonotype was counted between two and nine times. This chain connects TRBV5-1 to TRBJ2-3, with unresolved D. The V end lost 0 bases, the J end lost 2 bases, and 10 bases lay between the germline ends. The CDR3 has 15 residues. CDR1 and CDR2 from the germline V gene are SGHRS and YFSETQ. The CDR3 sequence is CASSLDLSHTDTQYF. The CDR3 bases are TGCGCCAGCAGCTTGGACTTATCCCACACAGATACGCAGTATTTT.

The chain employs TRBV2 and TRBJ2-1; TRBD2 agrees at 9 bases. Germline CDR1 SNHLY, CDR2 FYNNEI. Losses at the gene ends were 8 bases for V and 4 bases for J; bases not matched to a gene: 6. The CDR3 has 14 amino acids. The CDR3 spells CASLRLAVYNEQFF. The CDR3 DNA sequence: TGTGCCAGCCTCCGACTAGCGGTTTACAATGAGCAGTTCTTC. The full variable domain, rest sourced from reference TRBV2 and TRBJ2-1, is EPEVTQTPSHQVTQMGQEVILRCVPISNHLYFYWYRQILGQKVEFLVSFYNNEISEKSEIFDDQFSVERPDGSNFTLKIRSTKLEDSAMYFCASLRLAVYNEQFFGPGTRLTVL.

This clonotype turned up a few times. The rearrangement joins TRBV29-1 to TRBJ2-7; D not resolved. CDR1 and CDR2 from the germline V gene are SQVTM and ANQGSEA. This CDR3 comprises 13 residues. V was pared by 5 bases and J by 1 base, with 12 bases between. The CDR3 DNA reads as TGCAGCGTTTTGAAGGGAACGTCCTACGAGCAGTACTTC. The encoded protein is CSVLKGTSYEQYF.

There are many counts of this clonotype. V usage is TRBV12-3 or TRBV12-4 and J usage is TRBJ2-2; D unresolved. The CDR3 is 12 amino acids. V lost 6 bases to trimming and J lost 3 bases, with 5 bases between them. CDR3 nucleotide sequence: TGTGCCAGCAGCTTCCACACCGGGGAGCTGTTTTTT. Translating gives CASSFHTGELFF.

This clonotype was recorded many times. This chain links TRBV24-1 with TRBJ2-3; D not resolved. The CDR3 runs to 13 residues. Trimming took 4 bases from V and 6 from J, leaving 10 bases between them. Per germline, CDR1 KGHDR and CDR2 SFDVKD. This CDR3 reads CATSEFGYDTQYF. In nucleotides, the CDR3 is TGTGCCACCAGTGAATTCGGTTACGATACGCAGTATTTT.

Ten or more counts support this clonotype. The rearrangement uses TRBV6-2 or TRBV6-3 and TRBJ2-7, with a weak D call TRBD2 (6 bases). Germline V lookup: CDR1 MNHEY, CDR2 SVGEGT. The CDR3 contains 13 residues. The V end was cut by 6 bases, the J end by 5 bases, with 14 bases between. In nucleotides, the CDR3 is TGTGCCAGCAGCCCCGGGACTTACCACGAGCAGTACTTC. Amino acids: CASSPGTYHEQYF.

V gene TRBV4-1 combines with J gene TRBJ2-2; unclear D gene. The germline V gene has CDR1 MGHRA and CDR2 YSYEKL. The length of the CDR3 is 15 residues. Trimming pared 8 bases from V and 1 base from J, leaving 14 bases between. The CDR3 here is CASEITTENTGELFF. CDR3 DNA: TGCGCCAGCGAAATTACGACCGAGAACACCGGGGAGCTGTTTTTT.

This clonotype was seen many times. CDR3 residues: CASSIFTGELFF. The CDR3 DNA reads TGTGCCAGCAGTATATTTACCGGGGAGCTGTTTTTT. J is TRBJ2-2 and V is TRBV28; no reliable D call. V dropped 5 bases and J dropped 5 bases, with 6 bases sitting between them. CDR1 is MDHEN, CDR2 SYDVKM, per germline. This CDR3 spans 12 amino acids. Filled out from reference TRBV28 and TRBJ2-2, the complete variable domain reads DVKVTQSSRYLVKRTGEKVFLECVQDMDHENMFWYRQDPGLGLRLIYFSYDVKMKEKGDIPEGYSVSREKKERFSLILESASTNQTSMYLCASSIFTGELFFGEGSRLTVL.